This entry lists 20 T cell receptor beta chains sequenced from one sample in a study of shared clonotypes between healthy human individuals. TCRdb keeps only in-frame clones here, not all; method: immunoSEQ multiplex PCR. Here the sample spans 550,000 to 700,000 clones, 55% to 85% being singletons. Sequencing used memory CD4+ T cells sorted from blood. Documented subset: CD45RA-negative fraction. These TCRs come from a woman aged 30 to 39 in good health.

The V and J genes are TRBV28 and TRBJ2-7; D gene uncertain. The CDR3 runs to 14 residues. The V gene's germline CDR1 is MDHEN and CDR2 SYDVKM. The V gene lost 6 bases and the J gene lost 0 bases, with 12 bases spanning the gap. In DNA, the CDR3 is TGTGCCAGCAGCGCTGCATCTTACTCCTACGAGCAGTACTTC. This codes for CASSAASYSYEQYF.

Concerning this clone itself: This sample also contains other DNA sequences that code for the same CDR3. CDR3 amino acids: CASSLGGPNQPQHF. The CDR3, as DNA: TGTGCCAGCAGCTTGGGGGGCCCCAATCAGCCCCAGCATTTT. The genes are TRBV5-4 and TRBJ1-5, with D possibly matching TRBD1 (5 bases). V was cut by 0 bases and J by 3 bases, with 7 bases left in between. The germline V gene encodes CDR1 SGHNT and CDR2 YYREEE (reference sequence). The CDR3 runs 14 residues.

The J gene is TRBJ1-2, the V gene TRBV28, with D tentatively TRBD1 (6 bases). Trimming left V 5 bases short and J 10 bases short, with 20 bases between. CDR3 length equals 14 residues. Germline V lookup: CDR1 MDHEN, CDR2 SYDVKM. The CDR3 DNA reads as TGTGCCAGCAGTCCCCACATACGACAGGCCTACTACACCTTC. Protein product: CASSPHIRQAYYTF.

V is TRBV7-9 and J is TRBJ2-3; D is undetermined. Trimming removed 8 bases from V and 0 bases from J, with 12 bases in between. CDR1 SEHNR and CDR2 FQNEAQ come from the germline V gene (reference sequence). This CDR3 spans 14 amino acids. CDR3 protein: CASRLRSSTDTQYF. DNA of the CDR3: TGTGCCAGCCGTCTGAGATCTAGCACAGATACGCAGTATTTT.

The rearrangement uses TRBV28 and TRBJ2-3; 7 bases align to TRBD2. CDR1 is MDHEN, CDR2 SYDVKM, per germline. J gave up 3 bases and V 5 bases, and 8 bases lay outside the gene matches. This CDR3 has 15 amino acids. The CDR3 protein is CASSASGEGTDTQYF. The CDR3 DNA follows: TGTGCCAGCAGTGCCTCCGGGGAGGGAACAGATACGCAGTATTTT.

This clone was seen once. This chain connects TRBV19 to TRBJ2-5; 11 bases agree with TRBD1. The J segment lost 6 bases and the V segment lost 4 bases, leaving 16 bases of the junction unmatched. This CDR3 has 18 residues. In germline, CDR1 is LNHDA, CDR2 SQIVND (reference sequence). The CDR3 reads CASSNRGQGDAFLKTQYF. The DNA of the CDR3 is TGTGCCAGTAGTAACAGGGGACAGGGGGACGCATTTCTGAAGACCCAGTACTTC.

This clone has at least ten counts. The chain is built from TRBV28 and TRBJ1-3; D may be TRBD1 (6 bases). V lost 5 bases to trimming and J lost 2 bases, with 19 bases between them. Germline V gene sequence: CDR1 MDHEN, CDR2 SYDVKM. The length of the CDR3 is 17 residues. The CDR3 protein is CASSPRAGAKAGNTIYF. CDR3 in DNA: TGTGCCAGCAGTCCTAGGGCGGGGGCGAAGGCTGGAAACACCATATATTTT.

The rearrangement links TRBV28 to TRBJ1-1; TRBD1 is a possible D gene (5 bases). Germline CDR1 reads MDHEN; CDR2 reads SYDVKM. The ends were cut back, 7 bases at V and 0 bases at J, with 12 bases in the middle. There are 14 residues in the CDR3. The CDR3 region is CASTRGRLNTEAFF. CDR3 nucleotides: TGTGCCAGCACGCGGGGACGGCTGAACACTGAAGCTTTCTTT.

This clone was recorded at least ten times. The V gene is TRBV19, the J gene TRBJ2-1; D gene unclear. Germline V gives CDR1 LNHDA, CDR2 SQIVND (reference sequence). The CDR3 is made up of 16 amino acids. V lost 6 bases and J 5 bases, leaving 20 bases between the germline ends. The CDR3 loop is CASSFIRGYSNNEQFF. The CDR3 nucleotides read TGTGCCAGTAGCTTTATACGTGGTTACTCGAACAATGAGCAGTTCTTC.

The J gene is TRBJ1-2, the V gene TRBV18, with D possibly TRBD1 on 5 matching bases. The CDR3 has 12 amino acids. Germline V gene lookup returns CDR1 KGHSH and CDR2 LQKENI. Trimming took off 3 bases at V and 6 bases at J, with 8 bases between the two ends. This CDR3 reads CASSPRGDGYTF. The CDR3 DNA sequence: TGTGCCAGCTCACCCCGGGGCGATGGCTACACCTTC.

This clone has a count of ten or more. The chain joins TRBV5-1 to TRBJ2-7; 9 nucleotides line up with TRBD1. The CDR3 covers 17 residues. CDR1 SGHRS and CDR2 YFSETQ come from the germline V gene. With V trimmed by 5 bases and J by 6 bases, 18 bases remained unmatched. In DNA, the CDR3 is TGCGCCAGCAGGGGGGACAGGGATATTATGGGTGGAGGCGAGCAGTACTTC. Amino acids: CASRGDRDIMGGGEQYF.

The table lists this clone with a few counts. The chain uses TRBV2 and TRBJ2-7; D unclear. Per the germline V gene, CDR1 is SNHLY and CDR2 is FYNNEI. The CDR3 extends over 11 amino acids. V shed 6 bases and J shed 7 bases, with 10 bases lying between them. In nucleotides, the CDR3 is TGTGCCAGCAGCGTCCTCCGTGAGCAGTACTTC. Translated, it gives CASSVLREQYF.

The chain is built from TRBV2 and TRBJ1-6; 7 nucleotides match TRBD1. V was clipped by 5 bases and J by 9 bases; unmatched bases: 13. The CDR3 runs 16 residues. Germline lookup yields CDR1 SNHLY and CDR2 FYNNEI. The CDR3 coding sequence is TGTGCCAGCAGTCGTACAGGGGTTTCATCGAGTTCACCCCTCCACTTT. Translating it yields CASSRTGVSSSSPLHF.

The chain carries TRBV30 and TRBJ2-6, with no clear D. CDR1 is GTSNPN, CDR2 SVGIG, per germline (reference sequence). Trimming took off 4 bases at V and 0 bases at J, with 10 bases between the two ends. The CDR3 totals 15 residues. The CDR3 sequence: CAWTEVNSGANVLTF. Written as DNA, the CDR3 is TGTGCCTGGACCGAGGTAAACTCTGGGGCCAACGTCCTGACTTTC.

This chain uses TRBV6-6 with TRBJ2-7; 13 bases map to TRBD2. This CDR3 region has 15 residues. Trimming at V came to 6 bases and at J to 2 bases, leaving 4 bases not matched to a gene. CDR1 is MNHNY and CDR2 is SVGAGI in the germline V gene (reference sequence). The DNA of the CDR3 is TGTGCCAGCAGACCGGGACTAGCGGGAACCTACGAGCAGTACTTC. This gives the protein CASRPGLAGTYEQYF.

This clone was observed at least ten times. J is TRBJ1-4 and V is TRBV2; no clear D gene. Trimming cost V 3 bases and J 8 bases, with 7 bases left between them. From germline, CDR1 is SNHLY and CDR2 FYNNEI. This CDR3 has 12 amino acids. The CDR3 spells CASSDFKEKLFF. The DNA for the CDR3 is TGTGCCAGCAGTGATTTTAAGGAAAAACTGTTTTTT.

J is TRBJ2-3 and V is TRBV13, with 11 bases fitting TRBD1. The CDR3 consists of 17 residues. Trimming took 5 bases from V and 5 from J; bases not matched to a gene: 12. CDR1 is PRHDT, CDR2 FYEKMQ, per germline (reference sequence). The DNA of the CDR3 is TGTGCCAGCAGCGTGGGATTCGGACAGGGGGCAGAAGATACGCAGTATTTT. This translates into CASSVGFGQGAEDTQYF.

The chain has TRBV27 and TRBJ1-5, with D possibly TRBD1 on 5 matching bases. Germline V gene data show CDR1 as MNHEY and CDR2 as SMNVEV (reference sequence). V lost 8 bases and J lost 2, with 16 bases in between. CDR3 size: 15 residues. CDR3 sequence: CASRPIQGGNQPQHF. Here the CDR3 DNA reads TGTGCCAGCCGACCCATCCAGGGCGGCAATCAGCCCCAGCATTTT.

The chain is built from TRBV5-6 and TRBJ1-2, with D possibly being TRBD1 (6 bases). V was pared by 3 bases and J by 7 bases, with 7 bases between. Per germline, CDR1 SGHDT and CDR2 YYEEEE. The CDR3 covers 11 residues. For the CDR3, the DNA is TGTGCCAGCAGCTCCAGGGGTGGCTACACCTTC. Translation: CASSSRGGYTF. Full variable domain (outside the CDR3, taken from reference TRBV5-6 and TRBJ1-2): DAGVTQSPTHLIKTRGQQVTLRCSPKSGHDTVSWYQQALGQGPQFIFQYYEEEERQRGNFPDRFSGHQFPNYSSELNVNALLLGDSALYLCASSSRGGYTFGSGTRLTVV.

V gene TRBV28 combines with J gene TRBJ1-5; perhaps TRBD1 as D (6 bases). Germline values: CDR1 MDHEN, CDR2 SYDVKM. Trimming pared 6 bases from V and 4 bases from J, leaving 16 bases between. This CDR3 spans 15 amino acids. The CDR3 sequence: CASRRQGLLNQPQHF. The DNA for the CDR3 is TGTGCCAGCAGAAGGCAGGGGCTTCTTAATCAGCCCCAGCATTTT.